A single sample is the source of the 14 T cell receptor beta chains below, sequenced in a study of blood T cell repertoires in COVID-19. Clones were read by immunoSEQ multiplex PCR, and TCRdb kept only the in-frame ones, dropping some. Among over 150,000 clones listed, 91% were seen once. Sequenced: peripheral blood. Receptor source: a man aged 50-60 years with acute or convalescent COVID-19.

The chain uses TRBV2 and TRBJ2-5, with D possibly TRBD2 on 6 matching bases. The CDR3 totals 14 residues. Per the germline V gene, CDR1 is SNHLY and CDR2 is FYNNEI. The germline V and J ends were trimmed by 8 bases and 2 bases, with 15 bases remaining between them. CDR3 sequence reads: CASGGATWQETQYF. CDR3 DNA: TGTGCCAGCGGCGGGGCCACATGGCAAGAGACCCAGTACTTC. Looking up the rest from reference TRBV2 and TRBJ2-5 gives the full variable domain: EPEVTQTPSHQVTQMGQEVILRCVPISNHLYFYWYRQILGQKVEFLVSFYNNEISEKSEIFDDQFSVERPDGSNFTLKIRSTKLEDSAMYFCASGGATWQETQYFGPGTRLLVL.

This clone was picked up one time. CDR3 sequence (DNA): TGTGCCTGGAGTGGCTTAGGGGGGGACACCAACACCGGGGAGCTGTTTTTT. It encodes CAWSGLGGDTNTGELFF. The rearrangement uses TRBV30 and TRBJ2-2; D may be TRBD2 (7 bases). In germline, CDR1 is GTSNPN, CDR2 SVGIG (reference sequence). Trimming stripped 1 base from V and 2 bases from J, with 17 bases between. The CDR3 totals 17 residues.

This chain uses TRBV27 with TRBJ2-1; D perhaps matches TRBD2 (6 bases). This CDR3 is built from 14 residues. Germline V gives CDR1 MNHEY, CDR2 SMNVEV (reference sequence). Trimming removed 5 bases at V and 6 bases at J, with 14 bases between. Here the CDR3 reads CASSPPGVLNEQFF. DNA of the CDR3: TGTGCCAGCAGTCCGCCGGGAGTGCTCAATGAGCAGTTCTTC.

V is TRBV9 and J is TRBJ2-3; possible D gene TRBD1, 5 bases. The ends were cut back, 3 bases at V and 3 bases at J, with 17 bases in the middle. Germline CDR1 SGDLS, CDR2 YYNGEE. This CDR3 is built from 16 residues. The CDR3 is CASSAFLGVPTDTQYF. CDR3 DNA sequence: TGTGCCAGCAGCGCGTTCCTAGGGGTTCCTACAGATACGCAGTATTTT.

This chain connects TRBV6-5 to TRBJ2-7; 8 nucleotides agree with TRBD1. CDR3 length equals 14 residues. The V gene end was trimmed by 4 bases and the J gene end by 6 bases; junction bases not matched to a gene: 8. The germline CDR1 and CDR2 sequences are MNHEY and SVGAGI. In DNA form, the CDR3 reads TGTGCCAGCAGTTCCAACCCGACAGGGGTCGAGCAGTACGTC. Its translation is CASSSNPTGVEQYV.

V is TRBV11-2 and J is TRBJ2-7; D is possibly TRBD1 (7 bases). Germline loops: CDR1 SGHAT, CDR2 FQNNGV. Deletions cut 2 bases from V and 1 base from J, with 18 bases between. CDR3 size: 17 residues. As DNA, the CDR3 is TGTGCCAGCAGCTTAACTGGGACTTTCAGGGGGTCCTACGAGCAGTACGTC. Residues: CASSLTGTFRGSYEQYV.

V gene TRBV2 combines with J gene TRBJ1-1; D is possibly TRBD1 (5 bases). CDR1 is SNHLY, CDR2 FYNNEI, per germline. Trimming cost V 9 bases and J 5 bases, with 10 bases left between them. There are 11 residues in the CDR3. CDR3 DNA: TGTGCCAGAGACGGGGGGACTGAAGCTTTCTTT. Translated, it gives CARDGGTEAFF.

The J gene is TRBJ1-6, the V gene TRBV2, with D perhaps TRBD1 (5 bases). This CDR3 spans 16 amino acids. V dropped 6 bases and J dropped 5 bases, with 17 bases sitting between them. Germline V lookup: CDR1 SNHLY, CDR2 FYNNEI. The CDR3 bases are TGTGCCAGCAGCCAGCTGGGCCAGGACAATAATTCACCCCTCCACTTT. Amino acids: CASSQLGQDNNSPLHF.

This clone was observed once. The rearrangement links TRBV5-3 to TRBJ1-5; D possibly corresponds to TRBD1 (5 bases). TRBV5-3 is filed as an ORF, its function uncertain. The CDR3 loop spans 13 amino acids. The ends were cut back, 10 bases at V and 4 bases at J, with 15 bases in the middle. The CDR3 nucleotides are TGTGCCGAAGGGGCAGGGCGGAATCAGCCCCAGCATTTT. Protein: CAEGAGRNQPQHF.

The gene calls are TRBV28 and TRBJ1-1, with no clear D. CDR3 length equals 13 residues. Trimming cost V 2 bases and J 11 bases, with 15 bases left between them. Germline values: CDR1 MDHEN, CDR2 SYDVKM. CDR3 nucleotides: TGTGCCAGCAGTTTAAACGGAGCCCCGTGGGCTTTCTTT. It encodes CASSLNGAPWAFF.

V usage is TRBV5-1 and J usage is TRBJ2-1; 7 bases fit TRBD1. CDR1 SGHRS and CDR2 YFSETQ come from the germline V gene. With 3 bases clipped from V and 0 bases from J, the junction kept 9 bases outside the gene matches. The CDR3 totals 17 residues. The DNA for the CDR3 is TGCGCCAGCAGCTCGTTCCACAGGGGAAGCTCCTACAATGAGCAGTTCTTC. It translates to CASSSFHRGSSYNEQFF. The whole variable domain, remainder taken from reference TRBV5-1 and TRBJ2-1, is KAGVTQTPRYLIKTRGQQVTLSCSPISGHRSVSWYQQTPGQGLQFLFEYFSETQRNKGNFPGRFSGRQFSNSRSEMNVSTLELGDSALYLCASSSFHRGSSYNEQFFGPGTRLTVL.

The V call is TRBV28, the J call TRBJ1-1; possibly TRBD1 for D (5 bases). Trimming stripped 8 bases from V and 4 bases from J, with 17 bases between. Germline assignment: CDR1 MDHEN and CDR2 SYDVKM. CDR3 length: 14 amino acids. DNA of the CDR3: TGTGCCAGCGCGGGGCAGTCCTACGTCACTGAAGCTTTCTTT. As protein: CASAGQSYVTEAFF.

The J gene is TRBJ2-5, the V gene TRBV5-4; 8 positions agree with TRBD2. Looked up from germline, CDR1 is SGHNT and CDR2 is YYREEE (reference sequence). V lost 4 bases to trimming and J lost 2 bases; unmatched junction nucleotides: 7. This CDR3 has 15 residues. The DNA of the CDR3 is TGTGCCAGCAGCACACGGGGGGGGTGGCAAGAGACCCAGTACTTC. Translating it yields CASSTRGGWQETQYF.

This clone was recorded only once. V gene TRBV5-1 combines with J gene TRBJ2-1; the match to TRBD1 covers 9 bases. The length of the CDR3 is 13 residues. V was pared by 6 bases and J by 9 bases, with 7 bases of the junction left unmatched. From germline, CDR1 is SGHRS and CDR2 YFSETQ. The CDR3 reads CASTWTGEGEQFF. Here the CDR3 DNA reads TGCGCCAGCACATGGACAGGGGAAGGTGAGCAGTTCTTC.